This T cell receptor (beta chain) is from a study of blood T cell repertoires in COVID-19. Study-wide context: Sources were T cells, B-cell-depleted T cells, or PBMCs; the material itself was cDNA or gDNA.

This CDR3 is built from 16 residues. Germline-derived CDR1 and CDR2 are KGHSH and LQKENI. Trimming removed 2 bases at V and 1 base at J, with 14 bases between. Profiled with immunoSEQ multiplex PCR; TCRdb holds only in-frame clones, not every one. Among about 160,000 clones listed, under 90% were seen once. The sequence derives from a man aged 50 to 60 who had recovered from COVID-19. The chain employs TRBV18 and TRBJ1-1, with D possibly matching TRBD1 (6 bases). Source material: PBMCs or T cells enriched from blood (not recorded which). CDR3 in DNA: TGTGCCAGCTCACCAAGGACAGTAAGATCGAACACTGAAGCTTTCTTT. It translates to CASSPRTVRSNTEAFF.